This TCR beta chain came from a study of blood T cell repertoires in COVID-19. For the study at large: Sites across the United States, Italy and Spain contributed samples from acute and convalescent COVID-19. The cDNA or gDNA used as material had been derived from T cells, B-cell-depleted T cells, or PBMCs.

In the original analysis: Amplification with reference gene primers provided the estimates of nucleated cell counts. The assay was immunoSEQ multiplex PCR, and TCRdb's table has in-frame clones only and misses some. The DNA was the basis for D and trimming; V, J and clone size are from that table. This table holds over 130,000 clones, over 70% found once. The CDR3 has 15 residues. J was trimmed by 6 bases and V by 0 bases; bases with no gene match: 4. Germline CDR1 is SGHRS and CDR2 is YFSETQ. The receptor was derived from a man between 60 and 75 years old with active or convalescent COVID-19. The sequencing input was peripheral blood. This sequence joins TRBV5-1 and TRBJ1-5, with TRBD1 matching 9 bases. The CDR3 bases are TGCGCCAGCAGCTTGGAAGGGACAGGGAGTCAGCCCCAGCATTTT. Amino acids: CASSLEGTGSQPQHF.